The 3 T cell receptor beta chains reported below all come from one sample, sequenced in a study of technical replicates of blood from a few donors. Measured with immunoSEQ multiplex PCR; TCRdb has only the in-frame clones, and not every one. Of around 76,000 clones in the sample, over 80% are singletons; the top ten hold 0.25% to 0.35%. Sequenced input: T cells isolated from PBMCs. The receptor source for this set is a human donor in good health.

The chain links TRBV9 to TRBJ2-7; 14 bases agree with TRBD2. The CDR3 runs 17 residues. J gave up 3 bases and V 0 bases, and 5 bases lay outside the gene matches. Germline CDR1 reads SGDLS; CDR2 reads YYNGEE. The CDR3 sequence is CASSVGLAGGLLYEQYF. CDR3 DNA sequence: TGTGCCAGCAGCGTAGGACTAGCGGGAGGGTTGCTCTACGAGCAGTACTTC.

This chain joins TRBV28 and TRBJ1-2; no clear D gene. The V and J ends lost 5 bases and 8 bases respectively, with 12 bases between them. The CDR3 totals 12 residues. CDR1 is MDHEN and CDR2 is SYDVKM in the germline V gene. The DNA for the CDR3 is TGTGCCAGCAGTACCCCGGTGCGAGGCTACACCTTC. Translation gives CASSTPVRGYTF.

This sequence joins TRBV7-8 and TRBJ1-1; tentatively, D is TRBD1 (5 bases). Germline CDR1 and CDR2: SGHVS and FQNEAQ. V was pared by 4 bases and J by 7 bases, with 10 bases between. This CDR3 is 12 amino acids long. CDR3 coding DNA: TGTGCCAGCAGCTGGGGGGACGGTGAAGCTTTCTTT. Its translation: CASSWGDGEAFF. Complete variable domain (other parts from reference TRBV7-8 and TRBJ1-1): GAGVSQSPRYKVAKRGQDVALRCDPISGHVSLFWYQQALGQGPEFLTYFQNEAQLDKSGLPSDRFFAERPEGSVSTLKIQRTQQEDSAVYLCASSWGDGEAFFGQGTRLTVV.